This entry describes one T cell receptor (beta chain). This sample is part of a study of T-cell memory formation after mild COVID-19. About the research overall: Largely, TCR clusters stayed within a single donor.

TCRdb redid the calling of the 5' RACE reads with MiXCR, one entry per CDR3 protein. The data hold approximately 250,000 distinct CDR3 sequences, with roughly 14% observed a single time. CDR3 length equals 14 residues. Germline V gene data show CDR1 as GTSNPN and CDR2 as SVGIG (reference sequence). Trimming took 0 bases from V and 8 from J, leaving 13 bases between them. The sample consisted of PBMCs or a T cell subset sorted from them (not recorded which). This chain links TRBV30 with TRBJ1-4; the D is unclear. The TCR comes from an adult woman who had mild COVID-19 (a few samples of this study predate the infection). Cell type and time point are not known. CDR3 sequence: CAWSVFNGAEKLFF. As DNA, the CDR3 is TGTGCCTGGAGTGTATTCAACGGCGCAGAAAAACTGTTTTTT. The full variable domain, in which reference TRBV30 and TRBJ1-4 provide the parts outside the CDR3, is SQTIHQWPATLVQPVGSPLSLECTVEGTSNPNLYWYRQAAGRGLQLLFYSVGIGQISSEVPQNLSASRPQDRQFILSSKKLLLSDSGFYLCAWSVFNGAEKLFFGSGTQLSVL.